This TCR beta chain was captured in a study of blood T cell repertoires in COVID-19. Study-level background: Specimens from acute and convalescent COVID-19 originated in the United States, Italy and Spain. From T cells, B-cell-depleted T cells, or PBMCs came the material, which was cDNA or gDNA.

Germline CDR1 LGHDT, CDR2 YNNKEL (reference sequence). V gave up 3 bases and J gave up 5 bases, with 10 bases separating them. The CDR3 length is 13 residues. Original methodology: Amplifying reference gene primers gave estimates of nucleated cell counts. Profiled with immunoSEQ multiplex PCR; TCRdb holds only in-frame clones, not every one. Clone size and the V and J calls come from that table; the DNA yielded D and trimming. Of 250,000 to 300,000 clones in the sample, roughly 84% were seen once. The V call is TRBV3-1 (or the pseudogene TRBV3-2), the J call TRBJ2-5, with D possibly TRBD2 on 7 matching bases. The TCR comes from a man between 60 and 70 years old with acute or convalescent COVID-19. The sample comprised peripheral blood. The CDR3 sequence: CASSHGGRETQYF. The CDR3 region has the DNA TGTGCCAGCAGCCACGGGGGGCGGGAGACCCAGTACTTC.